This T cell receptor beta chain was recorded in a study of T cells in Graves' hyperthyroidism and ophthalmopathy. Preceding any ophthalmopathy symptoms, the blood sample dates from first hyperthyroidism diagnosis. This clonotype was counted many times. The CDR3 length is 11 residues. Trimming removed 5 bases at V and 12 bases at J, with 13 bases between. Amplification yielded TCR beta CDR3 regions, with RNA transcripts as the source. Primed by the HTBI set, a first-round RT-PCR was run on the TCR CDR3. TCRdb re-called the multiplex PCR reads with MiXCR, one entry per CDR3 protein. The sample consists of about 770,000 distinct CDR3 sequences, about 19% of them appearing once.

This TCR came from a woman aged 45-65 years with Graves' hyperthyroidism that later progressed to Graves' ophthalmopathy. Input material: blood. The chain links TRBV12-3 or TRBV12-4 to TRBJ1-1; possibly TRBD1 for D (6 bases). CDR3 sequence reads: CASSARGRTFF. DNA of the CDR3: TGTGCCAGCAGTGCCAGGGGAAGGACTTTCTTT.